The clone carrying this T cell receptor (beta chain) has just a few counts. Its specificity is not known. The data stem from a study of T cell repertoires in cytomegalovirus infection. V shed 3 bases and J shed 0 bases, with 11 bases lying between them. The CDR3 is made up of 16 amino acids. TCRdb redid the calling of the reads with MiXCR, one entry per CDR3 protein. This sample yields approximately 910,000 distinct CDR3 sequences, of which approximately 31% are seen a single time; roughly an eighth belongs to the top ten. The receptor was derived from a human donor in good health (CMV status not recorded). Some clones in this sample may be carry-over from other donors' samples. V gene TRBV12-3 or TRBV12-4 combines with J gene TRBJ2-2, with a weak D call TRBD1 (6 bases). The specimen was cultured CD8+ T cells from PBMCs, collected from culture after CMV antigen stimulation. CDR3 residues: CASSFPRGTNTGELFF. CDR3 sequence (DNA): TGTGCCAGCAGTTTCCCGAGGGGGACGAACACCGGGGAGCTGTTTTTT.